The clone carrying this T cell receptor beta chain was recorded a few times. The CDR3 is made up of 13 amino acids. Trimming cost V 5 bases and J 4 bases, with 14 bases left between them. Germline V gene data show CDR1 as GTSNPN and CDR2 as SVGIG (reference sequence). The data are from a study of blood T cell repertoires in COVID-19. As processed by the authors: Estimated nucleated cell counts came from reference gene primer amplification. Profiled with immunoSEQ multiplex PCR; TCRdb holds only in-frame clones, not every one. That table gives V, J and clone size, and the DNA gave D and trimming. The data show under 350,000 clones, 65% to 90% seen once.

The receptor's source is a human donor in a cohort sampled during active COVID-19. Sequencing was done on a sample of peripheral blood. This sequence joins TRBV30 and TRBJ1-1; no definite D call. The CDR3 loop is CAWAGTLATEAFF. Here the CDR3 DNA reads TGTGCCTGGGCGGGAACCCTTGCCACTGAAGCTTTCTTT.